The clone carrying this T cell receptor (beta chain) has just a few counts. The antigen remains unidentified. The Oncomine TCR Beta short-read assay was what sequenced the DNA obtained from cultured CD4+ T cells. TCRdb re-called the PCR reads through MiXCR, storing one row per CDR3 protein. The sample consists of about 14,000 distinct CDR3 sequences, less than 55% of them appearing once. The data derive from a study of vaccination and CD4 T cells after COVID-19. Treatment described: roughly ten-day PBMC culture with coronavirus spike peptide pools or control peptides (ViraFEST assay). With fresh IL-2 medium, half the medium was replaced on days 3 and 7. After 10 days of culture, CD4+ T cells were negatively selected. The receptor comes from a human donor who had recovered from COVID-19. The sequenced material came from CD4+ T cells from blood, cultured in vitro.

CDR3 sequence: CSAKDLSNSPLHF. Here the CDR3 DNA reads TGCAGTGCCAAGGATTTATCGAATTCACCCCTCCACTTT. This rearrangement joins TRBV20-1 to TRBJ1-6; unclear D gene. Germline V gene lookup returns CDR1 DFQATT and CDR2 SNEGSKA (reference sequence). Trimming removed 6 bases at V and 7 bases at J, with 13 bases between. This CDR3 has 13 residues.